A selection of T cell receptor beta chains follows, all from one sample in a study of T cells in Graves' hyperthyroidism and ophthalmopathy. TCRdb independently ran MiXCR on the multiplex PCR reads; one entry per CDR3 protein. Among about 520,000 distinct CDR3 sequences listed, more than 20% were seen once. Input material: blood. The receptors shown here come from a young man with Graves' hyperthyroidism. The CDR3 runs from the conserved cysteine through the conserved F or W. Each record gives: D gene, clone size, V gene, J gene, CDR3 protein, CDR3 DNA. The D gene is left open where the match is weak. Some rows have no size entry. The others give once, few or many, or a class for an expanded clone.

>NA|many|TRBV5-5|TRBJ2-7
CASSQDNRGRKQYF
TGTGCCAGCAGCCAGGACAACCGCGGGCGGAAGCAGTACTTC
>TRBD1|NA|TRBV4-1|TRBJ1-1
CASSQGGGGRTEAFF
TGCGCCAGCAGCCAAGGGGGAGGGGGCCGTACTGAAGCTTTCTTT
>NA|many|TRBV20-1|TRBJ1-1
CSAGEGISEAFF
TGCAGTGCTGGGGAAGGGATCAGTGAAGCTTTCTTT
>NA|many|TRBV12-3/TRBV12-4|TRBJ1-1
CASINGRVNTEAFF
TGTGCCAGCATCAACGGTAGAGTAAACACTGAAGCTTTCTTT
>NA|many|TRBV6-5|TRBJ2-5
CASSFFGTFQETQYF
TGTGCCAGCAGTTTTTTCGGGACTTTCCAAGAGACCCAGTACTTC
>TRBD2|few|TRBV12-3/TRBV12-4|TRBJ2-5
CASSGELAGLQETQYF
TGTGCCAGCAGTGGGGAACTAGCGGGATTACAGGAGACCCAGTACTTC
>NA|many|TRBV28|TRBJ1-5
CASSPQRGPQHF
TGTGCCAGCAGTCCTCAACGCGGGCCCCAGCATTTT
>NA|many|TRBV11-2|TRBJ1-2
CASTNRRGAGYGYTF
TGTGCCAGCACAAATCGGCGGGGAGCGGGCTATGGCTACACCTTC
>TRBD1|once|TRBV12-3/TRBV12-4|TRBJ2-7
CASSLQTGIGEQYF
TGTGCCAGCAGCCTACAGACAGGGATAGGCGAGCAGTACTTC
>NA|NA|TRBV12-3/TRBV12-4|TRBJ1-2
CASSLSTAPKGGYGYTF
TGTGCCAGCAGTTTAAGCACAGCCCCTAAAGGGGGCTATGGCTACACCTTC
>NA|many|TRBV5-5|TRBJ2-2
CASSLRGSANTGELFF
TGTGCCAGCAGCTTGAGGGGCTCGGCGAACACCGGGGAGCTGTTTTTT
>NA|NA|TRBV28|TRBJ2-5
CASSPPPGRAETQYF
TGTGCCAGCAGTCCACCCCCCGGCAGGGCAGAGACCCAGTACTTC
>TRBD2|many|TRBV6-2/TRBV6-3|TRBJ2-5
CASSSYGEGQETQYF
TGTGCCAGCAGCTCTTACGGGGAGGGACAAGAGACCCAGTACTTC
>TRBD1|many|TRBV19|TRBJ1-2
CASSSPIDRGVSGYTF
TGTGCCAGTAGTTCCCCAATCGACAGGGGGGTAAGCGGCTACACCTTC
>NA|NA|TRBV18|TRBJ1-6
CASSPRTVGNNSPLHF
TGTGCCAGCTCACCACGGACAGTCGGGAATAATTCACCCCTCCACTTT
>NA|NA|TRBV11-2|TRBJ1-6
CASSTGPSSPLHF
TGTGCCAGCAGCACCGGACCCTCCTCACCCCTCCACTTT
>NA|many|TRBV25-1|TRBJ2-2
CASSEIHSANTGELFF
TGTGCCAGCAGTGAGATACATTCCGCGAACACCGGGGAGCTGTTTTTT
>NA|many|TRBV6-1|TRBJ1-6
CASSVDSEDSPLHF
TGTGCCAGCAGTGTGGACAGTGAGGATTCACCCCTCCACTTT
>TRBD2|NA|TRBV3-1|TRBJ2-5
CASSRTSGGYQETQYF
TGTGCCAGCAGTCGGACTAGCGGGGGGTACCAAGAGACCCAGTACTTC